This T cell receptor (beta chain) was documented in a study of T-cell memory formation after mild COVID-19. Germline CDR1 is LGHNA and CDR2 is YNFKEQ. The trim removed 3 bases at V and 1 base at J, leaving 6 bases unmatched. The CDR3 runs 16 residues. This clonotype appeared many times. TCRdb processed the 5' RACE reads anew with MiXCR; each CDR3 protein has one entry. The data contain fewer than 150,000 distinct CDR3 sequences, more than 15% of them singletons. Material for sequencing was PBMCs or a T cell subset sorted from them (not recorded which). This receptor was obtained from a man aged 18 to 30 who had mild COVID-19 (a few samples of this study predate the infection). Cell type and time point are not known. The chain combines TRBV4-2 with TRBJ2-3; TRBD2 matches 8 bases. The CDR3 coding sequence is TGTGCCAGCAGCCAGGCCCCAGCGGGGGGCACAGATACGCAGTATTTT. Translation: CASSQAPAGGTDTQYF.